Listed here is a single T cell receptor (beta chain). Its antigen is currently unknown. The data derive from a study of cytomegalovirus exposure and HLA in healthy donors. It was with 60 Vbeta and 13 Jbeta primers that the PCR ran. Libraries were prepared by immunoSEQ multiplex PCR; TCRdb keeps only in-frame clonotypes and omits some of them. The repertoire includes approximately 61,000 clones, approximately 72% of them detected once, and about 53% sits in the top ten. Study outcomes and limitations: Sequence variants that were highly shared formed a cluster that was likely a sequencing artifact. Prior analysis indicated that the majority of TCR beta V segments exhibited productivity approximately 87% or approximately 30% of the time.

Sequencing was done on a sample of PBMCs. The sequence derives from a man aged 45-60 years in good health and CMV-seropositive.

The CDR3 loop reads CASRWRQGASEQYF. For the CDR3, the DNA is TGTGCCAGCAGGTGGAGACAGGGGGCCTCGGAGCAGTACTTC. The chain is built from TRBV6-5 and TRBJ2-7; TRBD1 agrees at 10 bases. The CDR3 extends over 14 amino acids. Germline V gene lookup returns CDR1 MNHEY and CDR2 SVGAGI. V lost 6 bases and J lost 7; bases outside the gene matches: 9.